This TCR beta chain was recorded in a study of blood T cells in healthy people across ages. This clonotype was seen ten or more times. Antigen: not known. Caucasian, healthy and from Russia, the donors were aged between about 6 and 90. The study, taken as a whole, reports: Unsorted PBMC material precluded a definitive naive versus antigen-experienced comparison. Researchers report that TCR beta diversity correlated strongly with naive T cell percentage. Both higher diversity and more naive CD4+ cells marked long-lived donors when set against aged donors.

Germline V gene sequence: CDR1 SGDLS, CDR2 YYNGEE. The V and J ends lost 3 bases and 6 bases respectively, with 21 bases between them. The CDR3 sequence is 16 residues long. The use of a sample-barcoded 5' primer and a J-beta primer mix characterized a second PCR of roughly 6 to 11 cycles. MiXCR was run by TCRdb on the 5' RACE reads, yielding one entry per CDR3 protein. Here the sample spans hundreds of thousands of distinct CDR3 sequences, 32% being singletons. The sample consisted of blood. The clonotype originates from a woman aged 80 or over in good health. This sequence joins TRBV9 and TRBJ1-2; D is uncertain. CDR3 coding DNA: TGTGCCAGCAGCGCCGACTCCGGAGGGCTTGTCAATGGCTACACCTTC. Its protein is CASSADSGGLVNGYTF.